This TCR beta chain derives from a study of blood T cell repertoires in COVID-19. At the level of the study: Material from acute and convalescent COVID-19 was sourced from the United States, Italy and Spain. PBMCs, B-cell-depleted T cells, or T cells were the source of the cDNA or gDNA that made up the material.

Per the original data handling: Reference gene primer amplification gave nucleated cell count estimates. The protocol was immunoSEQ multiplex PCR, while the TCRdb copy is restricted to in-frame clones and leaves out a portion. V and J calls plus clone size are reproduced from that table; the DNA served to infer D and trimming. The data hold about 400,000 clones, with roughly 90% observed a single time. Germline V gene data show CDR1 as LGHNT and CDR2 as FRNRAP. This CDR3 region has 16 residues. J gave up 5 bases and V 1 base, and 6 bases lay outside the gene matches. Participant age was roughly 18 to 89 years, and participants resided in about two dozen US areas.

The genes are TRBV12-5 and TRBJ1-5, with TRBD1 matching 9 bases. The clonotype comes from a young woman with acute COVID-19. Sequencing was done on a sample of PBMCs or T cells enriched from blood (not recorded which). CDR3 in DNA: TGTGCTAGTGGTTTGGCCGGACAGGGGTACCATCAGCCCCAGCATTTT. Translating gives CASGLAGQGYHQPQHF.